This T cell receptor (beta chain) was captured in a study of blood T cell repertoires in COVID-19. At the level of the study: In each case, the material was cDNA or gDNA derived from T cells, B-cell-depleted T cells, or PBMCs.

Germline V CDR1 and CDR2: SGHAT, FQNNGV. CDR3 length: 15 residues. V lost 7 bases and J lost 0; bases outside the gene matches: 3. Authors' processing steps: Counts of nucleated cells, estimated from reference gene primer amplification, were obtained. TCRdb's copy holds only in-frame clones and misses some; the assay was immunoSEQ multiplex PCR. D and trimming were read from the DNA, whereas the V and J calls and clone size are those reported in that table. The sample consists of fewer than 200,000 clones, about 86% of them appearing once. Source material: peripheral blood. This receptor was identified in a man between 65 and 85 years old with active or convalescent COVID-19. The genes are TRBV11-2 and TRBJ2-1; 10 nucleotides line up with TRBD2. The CDR3 reads CASTLAGDSYNEQFF. The CDR3 nucleotides are TGTGCCAGCACCCTAGCGGGAGACTCCTACAATGAGCAGTTCTTC.